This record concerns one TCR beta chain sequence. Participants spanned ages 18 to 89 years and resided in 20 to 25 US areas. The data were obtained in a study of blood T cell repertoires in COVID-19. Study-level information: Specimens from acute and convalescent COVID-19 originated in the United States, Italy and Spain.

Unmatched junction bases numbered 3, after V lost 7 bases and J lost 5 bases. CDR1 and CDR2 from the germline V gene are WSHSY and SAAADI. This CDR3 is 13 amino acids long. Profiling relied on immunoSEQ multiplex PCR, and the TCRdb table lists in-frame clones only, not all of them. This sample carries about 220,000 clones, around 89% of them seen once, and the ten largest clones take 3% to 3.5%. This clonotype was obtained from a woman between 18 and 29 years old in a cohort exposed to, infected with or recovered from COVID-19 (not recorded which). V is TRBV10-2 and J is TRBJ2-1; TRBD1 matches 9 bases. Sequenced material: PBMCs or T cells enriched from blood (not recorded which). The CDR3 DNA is TGCGCCAGCAACCGGGACAGGGACAATGAGCAGTTCTTC. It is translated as CASNRDRDNEQFF.